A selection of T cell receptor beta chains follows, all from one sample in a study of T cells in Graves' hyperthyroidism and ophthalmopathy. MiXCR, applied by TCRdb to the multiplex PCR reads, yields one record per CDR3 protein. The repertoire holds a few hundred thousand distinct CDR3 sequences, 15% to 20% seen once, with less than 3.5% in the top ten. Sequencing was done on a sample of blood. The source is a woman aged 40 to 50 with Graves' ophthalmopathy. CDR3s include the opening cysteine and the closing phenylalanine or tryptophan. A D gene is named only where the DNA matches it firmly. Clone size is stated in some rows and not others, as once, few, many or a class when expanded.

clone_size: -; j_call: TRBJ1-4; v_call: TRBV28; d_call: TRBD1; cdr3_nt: TGTGCCAGCAGTTCGACAGGGGTCGGGGAAAAACTGTTTTTT; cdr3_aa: CASSSTGVGEKLFF
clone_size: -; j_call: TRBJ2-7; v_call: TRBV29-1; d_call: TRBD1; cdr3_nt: TGCAGCGTCCTACAGGGGGCTAACTACGAGCAGTACTTC; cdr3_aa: CSVLQGANYEQYF
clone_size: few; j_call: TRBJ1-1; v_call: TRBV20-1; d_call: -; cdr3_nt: TGCAGTGCCCCCTTTTGGGGCTTCACTGAAGCTTTCTTT; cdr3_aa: CSAPFWGFTEAFF
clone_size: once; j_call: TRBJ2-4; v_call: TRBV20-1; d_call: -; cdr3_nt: TGCAGTGCTAGCGGGCTGGCAGTCTTAGCCAAAAACATTCAGTACTTC; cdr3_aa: CSASGLAVLAKNIQYF
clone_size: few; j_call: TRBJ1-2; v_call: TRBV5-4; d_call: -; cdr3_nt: TGTGCCAGCAGCCAGGACGGACCCTATGGCTACACCTTC; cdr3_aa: CASSQDGPYGYTF
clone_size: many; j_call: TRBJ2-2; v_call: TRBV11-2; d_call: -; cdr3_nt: TGTGCCACCAGGCGGGGCGGCCGTAACGGGGAGCTGTTTTTT; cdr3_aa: CATRRGGRNGELFF
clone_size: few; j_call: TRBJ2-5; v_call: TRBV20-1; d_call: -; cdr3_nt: TGCAGTGCTCAGAATCCCCGGAAACAAGAGACCCAGTACTTC; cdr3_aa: CSAQNPRKQETQYF
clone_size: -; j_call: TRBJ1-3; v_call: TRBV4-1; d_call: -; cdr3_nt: TGCGCCAGCAGCCCCGGGGCGACGATTGGAAACACCATATATTTT; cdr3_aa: CASSPGATIGNTIYF
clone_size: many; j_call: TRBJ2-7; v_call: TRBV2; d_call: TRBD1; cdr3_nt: TGTGCCAGCAGTGGGGACAGGGACTACGAGCAGTACTTC; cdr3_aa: CASSGDRDYEQYF
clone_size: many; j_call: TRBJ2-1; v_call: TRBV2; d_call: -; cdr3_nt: TGTGCCAGCAGTGCTCAGAGGGGTCACTACAATGAGCAGTTCTTC; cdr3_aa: CASSAQRGHYNEQFF
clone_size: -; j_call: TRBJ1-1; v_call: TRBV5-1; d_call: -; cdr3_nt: TGCGCCAGCAGCTTAGGCCCAGGGGTGAACACTGAAGCTTTCTTT; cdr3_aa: CASSLGPGVNTEAFF
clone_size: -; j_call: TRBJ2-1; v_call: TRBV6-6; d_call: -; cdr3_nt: TGTGCCAGCAGTTACTCAACAGCCTACAATGAGCAGTTCTTC; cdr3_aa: CASSYSTAYNEQFF
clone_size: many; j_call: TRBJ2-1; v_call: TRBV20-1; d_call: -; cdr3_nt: TGCAGTGCTAGAGATCGGGAAGCATACAATGAGCAGTTCTTC; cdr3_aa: CSARDREAYNEQFF
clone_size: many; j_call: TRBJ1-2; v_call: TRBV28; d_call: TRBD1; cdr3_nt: TGTGCCAGCAGTCCAGGGACAGGGAAAGGAAGCTATGGCTACACCTTC; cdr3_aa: CASSPGTGKGSYGYTF
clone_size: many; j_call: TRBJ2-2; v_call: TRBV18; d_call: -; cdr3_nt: TGTGCCAGCTCGTCCCAAGACTATTCGACCACCGGGGAGCTGTTTTTT; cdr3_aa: CASSSQDYSTTGELFF
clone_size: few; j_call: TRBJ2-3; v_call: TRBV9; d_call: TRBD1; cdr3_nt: TGTGCCAGCAGCCTCGTTTCGGACAGGGGGCCCCCGACGCAGTATTTT; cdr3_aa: CASSLVSDRGPPTQYF
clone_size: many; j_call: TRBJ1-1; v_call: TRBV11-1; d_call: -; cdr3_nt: TGTGCCAGCAGCCCCGAGGCAGGCCCCATGAACACTGAAGCTTTCTTT; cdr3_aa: CASSPEAGPMNTEAFF
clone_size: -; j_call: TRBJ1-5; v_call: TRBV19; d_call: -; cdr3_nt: TGTGCCAGTAGTGCGACAGGCCCGCAGCCCCAGCATTTT; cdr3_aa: CASSATGPQPQHF
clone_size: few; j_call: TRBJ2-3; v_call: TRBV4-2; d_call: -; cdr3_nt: TGTGCCAGCAGCCAAGATTCGGCAGGGATTAGCACAGATACGCAGTATTTT; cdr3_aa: CASSQDSAGISTDTQYF
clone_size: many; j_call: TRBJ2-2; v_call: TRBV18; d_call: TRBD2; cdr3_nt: TGTGCCAGCTCACTAGCGGGCCTCACCGGGGAGCTGTTTTTT; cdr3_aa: CASSLAGLTGELFF
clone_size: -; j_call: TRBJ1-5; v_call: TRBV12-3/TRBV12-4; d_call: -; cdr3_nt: TGTGCCAGCAGCCCGGGGGGGGGGTTCCTCCAGCATTTT; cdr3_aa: CASSPGGGFLQHF
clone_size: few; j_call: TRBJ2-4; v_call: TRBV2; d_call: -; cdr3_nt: TGTGCCAGCTCCAAGAAAAACATTCAGTACTTC; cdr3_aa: CASSKKNIQYF